The entry below describes one T cell receptor beta chain. The germline V gene has CDR1 SGHNT and CDR2 YENEEA. There are 8 residues in the CDR3. V lost 11 bases, J lost 14 bases, and 10 bases lay in between. Each sample contributed approximately 96,000 TCR templates to the assay. Method: immunoSEQ multiplex PCR; TCRdb's copy keeps in-frame clones and lacks some. The repertoire includes fewer than 120,000 clones, roughly 92% of them detected once, and under 1.5% sits in the top ten. The data are from a study of siplizumab effects on memory and regulatory T cells. This clonotype originated in a human donor in good health. The genes are TRBV11-3 and TRBJ2-1; D is ambiguous. Sequencing was done on a sample of CD4+ T cells sorted from blood. The CDR3: CAASQKFF. For the CDR3, the DNA is TGTGCCGCCAGTCAAAAGTTCTTC.